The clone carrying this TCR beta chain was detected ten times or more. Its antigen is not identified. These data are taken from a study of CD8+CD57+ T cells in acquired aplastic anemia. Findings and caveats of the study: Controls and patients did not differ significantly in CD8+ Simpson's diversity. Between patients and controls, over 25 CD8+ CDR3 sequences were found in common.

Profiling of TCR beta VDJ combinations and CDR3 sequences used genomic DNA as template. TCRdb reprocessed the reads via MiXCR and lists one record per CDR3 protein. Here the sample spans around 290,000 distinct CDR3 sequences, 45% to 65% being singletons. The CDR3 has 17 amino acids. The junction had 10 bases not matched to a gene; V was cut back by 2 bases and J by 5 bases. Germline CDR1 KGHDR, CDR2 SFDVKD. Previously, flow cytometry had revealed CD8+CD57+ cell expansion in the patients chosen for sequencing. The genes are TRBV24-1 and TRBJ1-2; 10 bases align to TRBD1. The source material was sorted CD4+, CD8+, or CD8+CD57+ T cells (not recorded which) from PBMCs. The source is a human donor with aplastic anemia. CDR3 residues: CATSDSRRQGARYGYTF. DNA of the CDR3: TGTGCCACCAGTGATTCGAGACGACAGGGGGCAAGATATGGCTACACCTTC.